The present TCR beta chain was sequenced within a study of brain T cells in children with intractable seizures (dated by TCRdb to the early 2020s). Regarding the study in general: A NanoString immunology panel was first used to screen resected brain tissue from about 53 pediatric epilepsy surgery cases for immune gene transcripts. Among the roughly 12 selected surgery cases, pre-surgery blood was additionally sequenced for eight, leaving four cases with brain tissue only.

The CDR3 has 14 amino acids, counting the end cysteine and phenylalanine. Left in the record is the CDR3 DNA by itself, 42 bases read in frame from the first base. The germline V gene gives CDR1 as MNHNS and CDR2 as SASEGT. V sheds 0 bases and J sheds 4 bases, leaving 9 bases between their ends. Here is what the overall study found, with its caveats: Viral specificity was inferred solely from CDR3 sequence similarity, and the HCMV serostatus of the patients was not known. Because pre- and post-surgery blood were sequenced to different depths, clones absent from the pre-surgery sample may reflect undersampling.

With respect to this clone: The antigen it binds to is not known. Within one base of it there is no much larger clone, and no base qualities were kept.

TCR beta chain sequences were generated from genomic DNA using the immunoSEQ assay. On the study's bioinformatics: CDR3 sequences not starting with the conserved framework cysteine at position 104 were manually removed. To get clonality, the normalized Shannon's Diversity Index was subtracted from one, giving values from 0 (maximal diversity) to 1 (oligoclonal). Chi-squared comparison-of-proportions tests assessed whether the same CDR3 differed in frequency between samples, such as brain versus blood. Public clonotypes were identified through searches of immuneACCESS, and similarity to known antiviral clonotypes was evaluated with the VDJdb browser. As stored in TCRdb, this immuneACCESS dataset retains in-frame rearrangements with V and J assigned. A fraction of the clones does not appear; measured against another copy, unresolved V genes explain less than half of the discrepancy, and the remainder lacks a known reason. V, J and clone size were drawn from that table, and D and trimming were deduced from the DNA. The table for this sample lists about 340,000 clones; 93% of them were counted only once. The ten largest clones take up roughly 6% of the sample.

The time point label, read with the paper, signifies: blood from clinic visit 5 months post-surgery; TSC patient then seizure free. The surgery cases with the highest brain T cell transcript signatures were chosen for TCR beta chain sequencing of brain tissue, and also of blood when blood was available. Before surgery, the patients had been given at least one anti-epileptic drug. The TCR-sequenced patients were children whose drug-resistant epilepsy was caused by tuberous sclerosis complex, focal cortical dysplasia, Rasmussen encephalitis or hemimegalencephaly. The Monarch genomic DNA purification kit was used to extract bulk genomic DNA from unsorted brain tissue and from whole blood.

The V gene is TRBV6-1 and the J gene is TRBJ1-2; the best D guess is TRBD1, with 6 bases matching. This TCR was recovered from a boy in the first two years of life with tuberous sclerosis and intractable seizures. Sequenced here: peripheral blood, sampled approximately 5 months after surgery. The DNA reads TGTGCCAGCAGTGAAGCCCTGACAGGCTATGGCTACACCTTC. Its amino acids are CASSEALTGYGYTF.